These T cell receptor beta chains were read from a single sample in a study of T cells in Graves' hyperthyroidism and ophthalmopathy. One entry per CDR3 protein, called by TCRdb with MiXCR from the multiplex PCR reads. The table has hundreds of thousands of distinct CDR3 sequences, approximately 14% seen once; the top ten hold over 10%. Sequenced: blood. The receptors come from a man younger than 30 with Graves' ophthalmopathy. The CDR3 runs from the conserved cysteine through the conserved F or W. The D gene is left open where the match is weak. Size tells how often a clone was seen (once, few, many) or the class of an expanded clone, and some rows leave it out.

V gene,clone size,J gene,CDR3 length,D gene,CDR3 DNA,CDR3 protein
TRBV28,many,TRBJ1-4,15,TRBD1,TGTGCCAGCAGTTTCTACAGGGGAAATAATGAAAAACTGTTTTTT,CASSFYRGNNEKLFF
TRBV10-1,.,TRBJ1-2,13,.,TGCGCCAGCAGTGAAACCTCCAATTCTGGCTACACCTTC,CASSETSNSGYTF
TRBV11-3,many,TRBJ2-1,17,TRBD2,TGTGCCAGCAGCTTAGATCTAGCGGGGGGCTCCTACAATGAGCAGTTCTTC,CASSLDLAGGSYNEQFF
TRBV2,many,TRBJ1-1,11,.,TGTGCCATTGTCGGGAACACTGAAGCTTTCTTT,CAIVGNTEAFF
TRBV3-1,many,TRBJ2-3,16,.,TGTGCCAGCAGCCAAGCTCCCGGACTAAGCACAGATACGCAGTATTTT,CASSQAPGLSTDTQYF
TRBV27,few,TRBJ2-1,14,.,TGTGCCAGCAGTTTCTTCGTCCTTGGGGGCGAGCAGTTCTTC,CASSFFVLGGEQFF
TRBV18,many,TRBJ2-7,13,TRBD1,TGTGCCAGCTCATGGGGACAGGGCTACGAGCAGTACTTC,CASSWGQGYEQYF
TRBV6-5,.,TRBJ1-3,15,.,TGTGCCAGCAGTTACGCGGCCAACTCTGGAAACACCATATATTTT,CASSYAANSGNTIYF
TRBV11-3,many,TRBJ1-2,15,TRBD1,TGTGCCAGCAGCGTGGGGGAGGACAGGGTGTTCGGCTACACCTTC,CASSVGEDRVFGYTF
TRBV11-2,many,TRBJ1-2,14,TRBD1,TGTGCCAGCAGCCCCTTGCAAGGGGGCCGCGGCTACACCTTC,CASSPLQGGRGYTF